A single sample gave rise to the 18 T cell receptor beta chains below, sequenced in a study of cytomegalovirus exposure and HLA in healthy donors. The protocol was immunoSEQ multiplex PCR, while the TCRdb copy is restricted to in-frame clones and leaves out a portion. Altogether around 130,000 clones are present, roughly 91% being singletons, with the ten largest covering around 3.4%. Sequenced material: PBMCs. The receptors originated from a man between 25 and 39 years old in good health and CMV-seronegative.

This clone is a singleton in its sample. The chain combines TRBV7-9 with TRBJ1-4, with TRBD1 matching over 7 bases. The CDR3 length is 16 residues. V gave up 3 bases and J gave up 7 bases; unmatched junction bases: 11. The germline gives CDR1 SEHNR, CDR2 FQNEAQ (reference sequence). CDR3 sequence: CASSFISEGQREKLFF. CDR3 DNA sequence: TGTGCCAGCAGCTTCATCTCTGAGGGACAGCGTGAAAAACTGTTTTTT.

V gene TRBV7-9 combines with J gene TRBJ2-3, with 7 positions matching TRBD1. Trimming took 7 bases from V and 0 from J; bases not matched to a gene: 10. The CDR3 has 16 amino acids. CDR1 and CDR2 (germline): SEHNR, FQNEAQ (reference sequence). CDR3 in amino acids: CASIPAGGTSTDTQYF. The CDR3 coding sequence is TGTGCCAGCATCCCTGCAGGGGGAACTAGCACAGATACGCAGTATTTT.

The chain links TRBV9 to TRBJ1-5; TRBD1 aligns across 10 bases. Germline V gene sequence: CDR1 SGDLS, CDR2 YYNGEE. The V segment lost 3 bases and the J segment 6 bases; nucleotides outside the gene matches: 9. The CDR3 runs 16 residues. This chain's CDR3 is CASSEGQGVEGQPQHF. CDR3 sequence (DNA): TGTGCCAGCAGCGAAGGACAGGGGGTAGAGGGTCAGCCCCAGCATTTT.

The chain carries TRBV4-2 and TRBJ2-7, with 11 bases identical to TRBD1. Losses at the gene ends were 8 bases for V and 5 bases for J; bases not matched to a gene: 8. The CDR3 sequence is 14 residues long. Germline V gene data show CDR1 as LGHNA and CDR2 as YNFKEQ. CDR3 nucleotide sequence: TGTGCCAGCCGCGCCGGGACAGGGGGTGACGAGCAGTACTTC. It yields the protein CASRAGTGGDEQYF.

This chain joins TRBV15 and TRBJ2-7; 7 nucleotides agree with TRBD2. The trim removed 0 bases at V and 5 bases at J, leaving 7 bases unmatched. The V gene's germline CDR1 is LNHNV and CDR2 YYDKDF (reference sequence). The CDR3 is 15 residues long. The CDR3 DNA follows: TGTGCCACCAGCAGAGATTCACTAGCGCGGGACGAGCAGTACTTC. This translates into CATSRDSLARDEQYF. The entire variable domain, with the rest obtained from reference TRBV15 and TRBJ2-7, is as follows: DAMVIQNPRYQVTQFGKPVTLSCSQTLNHNVMYWYQQKSSQAPKLLFHYYDKDFNNEADTPDNFQSRRPNTSFCFLDIRSPGLGDTAMYLCATSRDSLARDEQYFGPGTRLTVT.

The chain links TRBV5-1 to TRBJ2-1, with TRBD2 identical over 10 bases. Germline values: CDR1 SGHRS, CDR2 YFSETQ. Unmatched junction bases numbered 7, after V lost 0 bases and J lost 10 bases. This CDR3 has 15 residues. The CDR3 protein is CASSLASGGAEEQFF. Here the CDR3 DNA reads TGCGCCAGCAGCTTGGCCAGCGGGGGGGCAGAGGAGCAGTTCTTC.

This clone was detected a few times. The chain carries TRBV7-8 and TRBJ2-6; D may be TRBD2 (5 bases). The CDR3 contains 16 residues. Per germline, CDR1 SGHVS and CDR2 FQNEAQ. The V end lost 1 base, the J end lost 3 bases, and 10 bases lay between the germline ends. The CDR3 DNA is TGTGCCAGCAGCTTAGTTCCGGGAAATGGGGCCAACGTCCTGACTTTC. It encodes CASSLVPGNGANVLTF.

This clone has just one count. The chain has TRBV6-4 and TRBJ2-1, with 13 bases matching TRBD2. V trimming: 8 bases; J trimming: 7 bases; junction bases outside the gene matches: 8. Germline-derived CDR1 and CDR2 are MRHNA and SNTAGT. The CDR3 has 15 residues. The CDR3 DNA is TGTGCCAGCGGACCTGGACTAGCGGGGGTAAATGAGCAGTTCTTC. Amino acids: CASGPGLAGVNEQFF.

The rearrangement links TRBV10-3 to TRBJ2-7, with TRBD2 as a possible D gene (7 bases). Deletions cut 5 bases from V and 7 bases from J, with 15 bases between. Per the germline V gene, CDR1 is ENHRY and CDR2 is SYGVKD. CDR3 length equals 13 residues. This CDR3 is CAISQGYGGEQYF. CDR3 sequence (DNA): TGTGCCATCAGTCAGGGGTACGGGGGGGAGCAGTACTTC.

This sequence joins TRBV7-8 and TRBJ2-5; 9 nucleotides agree with TRBD1. V dropped 3 bases and J dropped 5; count of bases not matched to a gene: 10. The germline V gene has CDR1 SGHVS and CDR2 FQNEAQ. The CDR3 has 16 amino acids. Written as DNA, the CDR3 is TGTGCCAGCAGCTTCACCCCCGACAGGGGGGGGGAGACCCAGTACTTC. Encoded protein: CASSFTPDRGGETQYF.

In this sample, this clone turned up once. This chain links TRBV5-1 with TRBJ2-1, with 11 bases fitting TRBD2. This CDR3 spans 19 amino acids. Germline V lookup: CDR1 SGHRS, CDR2 YFSETQ. After removal of 1 base from V and 5 bases from J, the junction contained 14 bases not matched to a gene. The CDR3 reads CASSLNQFSGGAEDNEQFF. CDR3 sequence (DNA): TGCGCCAGCAGCTTGAACCAATTTAGCGGGGGGGCCGAGGACAATGAGCAGTTCTTC.

V usage is TRBV6-5 and J usage is TRBJ1-6; D gene uncertain. This CDR3 has 14 amino acids. The V gene lost 2 bases and the J gene lost 7 bases, with 9 bases spanning the gap. Germline V gene sequence: CDR1 MNHEY, CDR2 SVGAGI. The CDR3 is CASSYQGRNSPLHF. Here the CDR3 DNA reads TGTGCCAGCAGTTACCAAGGGAGGAATTCACCCCTCCACTTT.

The CDR3 is CASSQDRGGGYGYTF. Here the CDR3 DNA reads TGCGCCAGCAGCCAAGATCGGGGGGGCGGCTATGGCTACACCTTC. V is TRBV4-3 and J is TRBJ1-2; D might be TRBD1 (6 bases). V dropped 0 bases and J dropped 4 bases, with 12 bases sitting between them. The CDR3 loop spans 15 amino acids. Germline V CDR1 and CDR2: LGHNA, YSLEER.

This clone was detected a few times. This rearrangement joins TRBV28 to TRBJ1-2, with unresolved D. Trimming shortened V by 5 bases and J by 3 bases, and 16 bases separated the two germline ends. This CDR3 region has 15 residues. Germline CDR1 and CDR2: MDHEN and SYDVKM. The CDR3 reads CASSIPTANYYGYTF. The CDR3 DNA follows: TGTGCCAGCAGTATCCCAACAGCAAACTACTATGGCTACACCTTC.

The chain recombines TRBV9 with TRBJ1-5; perhaps TRBD1 as D (5 bases). The V end was cut by 2 bases, the J end by 6 bases, with 15 bases between. The length of the CDR3 is 15 residues. From germline, CDR1 is SGDLS and CDR2 YYNGEE. In DNA, the CDR3 is TGTGCCAGCAGCGTTAGTCCAGGGCAGGGTCAGCCCCAGCATTTT. It encodes CASSVSPGQGQPQHF.

V is TRBV18 and J is TRBJ1-6; 8 nucleotides align to TRBD1. Germline CDR1 KGHSH, CDR2 LQKENI. The V and J ends lost 2 bases and 7 bases, in that order; junction bases with no gene match: 4. CDR3 length equals 15 residues. CDR3 loop: CASSPDRGRNSPLHF. Here the CDR3 DNA reads TGTGCCAGCTCACCAGACAGGGGAAGGAATTCACCCCTCCACTTT.

This rearrangement joins TRBV27 to TRBJ1-4, with D perhaps TRBD1 (5 bases). The CDR3 contains 15 residues. The germline V gene encodes CDR1 MNHEY and CDR2 SMNVEV (reference sequence). V gave up 6 bases and J gave up 0 bases, with 11 bases separating them. The CDR3 bases are TGTGCCAGCAGCCCCGACAGATCAACTAATGAAAAACTGTTTTTT. It translates to CASSPDRSTNEKLFF.

The chain has TRBV19 and TRBJ1-3; D call uncertain. V lost 2 bases to trimming and J lost 0 bases, with 8 bases between them. This CDR3 spans 15 amino acids. The germline gives CDR1 LNHDA, CDR2 SQIVND (reference sequence). In DNA, the CDR3 is TGTGCCAGTAGTATACTTCTAACCTCTGGAAACACCATATATTTT. It is translated as CASSILLTSGNTIYF. Full variable domain (outside the CDR3, taken from reference TRBV19 and TRBJ1-3): DGGITQSPKYLFRKEGQNVTLSCEQNLNHDAMYWYRQDPGQGLRLIYYSQIVNDFQKGDIAEGYSVSREKKESFPLTVTSAQKNPTAFYLCASSILLTSGNTIYFGEGSWLTVV.